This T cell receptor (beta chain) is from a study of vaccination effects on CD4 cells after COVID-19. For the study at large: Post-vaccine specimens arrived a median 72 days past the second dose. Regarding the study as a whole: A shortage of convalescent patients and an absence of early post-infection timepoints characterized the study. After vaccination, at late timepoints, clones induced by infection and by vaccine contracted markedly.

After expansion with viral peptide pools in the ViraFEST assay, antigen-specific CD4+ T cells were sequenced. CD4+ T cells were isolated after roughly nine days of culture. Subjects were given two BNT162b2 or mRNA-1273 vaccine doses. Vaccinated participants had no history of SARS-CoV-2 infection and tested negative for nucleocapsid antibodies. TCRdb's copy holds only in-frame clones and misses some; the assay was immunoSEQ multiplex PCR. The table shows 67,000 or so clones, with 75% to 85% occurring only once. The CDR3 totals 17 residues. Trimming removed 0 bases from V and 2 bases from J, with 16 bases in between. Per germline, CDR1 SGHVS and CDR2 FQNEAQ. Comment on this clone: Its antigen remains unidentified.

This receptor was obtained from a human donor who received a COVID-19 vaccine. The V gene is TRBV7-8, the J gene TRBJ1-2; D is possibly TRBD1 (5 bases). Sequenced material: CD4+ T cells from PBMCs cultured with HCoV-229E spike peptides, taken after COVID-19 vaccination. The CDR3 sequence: CASSLAALGDLNYGYTF. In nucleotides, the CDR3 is TGTGCCAGCAGCTTAGCCGCTTTAGGGGACTTAAACTATGGCTACACCTTC.